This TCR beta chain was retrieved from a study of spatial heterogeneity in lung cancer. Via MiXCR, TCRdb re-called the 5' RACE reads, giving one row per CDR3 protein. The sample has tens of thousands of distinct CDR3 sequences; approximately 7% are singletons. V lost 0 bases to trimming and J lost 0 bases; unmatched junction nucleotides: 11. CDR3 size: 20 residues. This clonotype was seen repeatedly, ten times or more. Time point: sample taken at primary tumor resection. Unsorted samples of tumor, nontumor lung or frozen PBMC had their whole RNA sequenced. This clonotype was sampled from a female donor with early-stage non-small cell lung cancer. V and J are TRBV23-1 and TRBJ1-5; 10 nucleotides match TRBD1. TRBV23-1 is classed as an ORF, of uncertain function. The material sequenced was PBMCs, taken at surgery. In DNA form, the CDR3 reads TGCGCCAGCAGTCAATCGACGGGACAGGGGCCCTCCTATAGCAATCAGCCCCAGCATTTT. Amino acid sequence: CASSQSTGQGPSYSNQPQHF.